Shown below are 29 T cell receptor beta chains from a single sample sequenced in a study of blood T cell repertoires in COVID-19. TCRdb's copy holds only in-frame clones and misses some; the assay was immunoSEQ multiplex PCR. The repertoire holds around 200,000 clones, approximately 83% seen once, with 2% to 3% in the top ten. Sequencing was performed on peripheral blood. Receptors originate from a woman aged 35 to 49 with active or convalescent COVID-19.

CDR3 nucleotides: TGCGCCAGCAGCTTTCAGGGGGCATCGAACACTGAAGCTTTCTTT. Protein product: CASSFQGASNTEAFF. The V gene is TRBV5-1, the J gene TRBJ1-1; the match to TRBD1 covers 8 bases. CDR3 length: 15 residues. Germline CDR1 is SGHRS and CDR2 is YFSETQ. After removal of 2 bases from V and 1 base from J, the junction contained 4 bases not matched to a gene.

A note on this clone: Other DNA variants within this sample encode the same CDR3. The CDR3 protein is CSVEGTTYNEQFF. Here the CDR3 DNA reads TGCAGCGTTGAAGGGACTACTTACAATGAGCAGTTCTTC. This rearrangement joins TRBV29-1 to TRBJ2-1; a possible D gene is TRBD2 (6 bases). Germline loops: CDR1 SQVTM, CDR2 ANQGSEA. The CDR3 covers 13 residues. V was cut by 1 base and J by 4 bases, with 8 bases left in between.

This clone was seen a handful of times. V gene TRBV20-1 combines with J gene TRBJ2-7; 8 bases fit TRBD2. CDR3 size: 14 residues. Germline V lookup: CDR1 DFQATT, CDR2 SNEGSKA (reference sequence). V trimming: 3 bases; J trimming: 6 bases; junction bases outside the gene matches: 10. The CDR3 sequence is CSASMSGGPAEQYF. The CDR3 coding sequence is TGCAGTGCTAGTATGTCGGGAGGGCCCGCCGAGCAGTACTTC.

The rearrangement joins TRBV19 to TRBJ2-3, with TRBD2 identical over 12 bases. With V trimmed by 2 bases and J by 5 bases, 8 bases remained unmatched. CDR1 and CDR2 (germline): LNHDA, SQIVND (reference sequence). This CDR3 comprises 17 residues. CDR3 sequence: CASSIPLAGGHRDTQYF. For the CDR3, the DNA is TGTGCCAGTAGTATACCCCTAGCGGGGGGGCATAGAGATACGCAGTATTTT.

The chain is built from TRBV30 and TRBJ2-7, with 8 bases matching TRBD1. The junction had 4 bases not matched to a gene; V was cut back by 0 bases and J by 0 bases. The CDR3 is made up of 15 amino acids. CDR1 is GTSNPN, CDR2 SVGIG, per germline (reference sequence). The CDR3 loop reads CAWSVPDRDSYEQYF. CDR3 nucleotides: TGTGCCTGGAGTGTCCCGGACAGGGACTCCTACGAGCAGTACTTC.

The V and J genes are TRBV27 and TRBJ2-3; 15 nucleotides line up with TRBD2. CDR1 and CDR2 from the germline V gene are MNHEY and SMNVEV (reference sequence). CDR3 length equals 18 residues. V shed 5 bases and J 1 base; nucleotides not matched to a gene: 7. CDR3 loop: CASSPGTSGRLRTDTQYF. DNA of the CDR3: TGTGCCAGCAGTCCAGGGACTAGCGGGAGGCTACGCACAGATACGCAGTATTTT.

The CDR3 region has the DNA TGCAGCGTTGATTCGCAGGGGGCGCTTTCGGAGACCCAGTACTTC. Translation: CSVDSQGALSETQYF. This rearrangement joins TRBV29-1 to TRBJ2-5; 8 bases are shared with TRBD1. Germline-derived CDR1 and CDR2 are SQVTM and ANQGSEA. This CDR3 spans 15 amino acids. The trim removed 3 bases at V and 5 bases at J, leaving 11 bases unmatched.

The sample holds a few counts of this clone. The V call is TRBV7-9, the J call TRBJ1-2; 7 bases line up with TRBD1. Trimming at V came to 10 bases and at J to 2 bases, leaving 7 bases not matched to a gene. This CDR3 has 13 amino acids. The V gene's germline CDR1 is SEHNR and CDR2 FQNEAQ (reference sequence). The CDR3 loop reads CATLRGRNYGYTF. For the CDR3, the DNA is TGTGCCACCCTGAGGGGGCGCAACTATGGCTACACCTTC. Filled out from reference TRBV7-9 and TRBJ1-2, the complete variable domain reads DTGVSQNPRHKITKRGQNVTFRCDPISEHNRLYWYRQTLGQGPEFLTYFQNEAQLEKSRLLSDRFSAERPKGSFSTLEIQRTEQGDSAMYLCATLRGRNYGYTFGSGTRLTVV.

The CDR3 sequence is CASSSTGSNYGYTF. CDR3 nucleotides: TGTGCCAGTTCCTCGACAGGGAGTAACTATGGCTACACCTTC. The genes are TRBV19 and TRBJ1-2, with 7 positions matching TRBD1. Germline CDR1 and CDR2: LNHDA and SQIVND (reference sequence). This CDR3 has 14 amino acids. The ends lost 8 bases at V and 1 base at J; junction bases unmatched: 7.

This chain uses TRBV28 with TRBJ2-1; perhaps TRBD2 as D (6 bases). The length of the CDR3 is 17 residues. Germline V gene sequence: CDR1 MDHEN, CDR2 SYDVKM. Trimming took off 1 base at V and 7 bases at J, with 20 bases between the two ends. The CDR3 nucleotides read TGTGCCAGCAGTTTATCGGGCTGGGACTCCTCCGGGAATGAGCAGTTCTTC. Encoded protein: CASSLSGWDSSGNEQFF.

This chain links TRBV10-1 with TRBJ1-3; TRBD1 might be the D (5 bases). CDR1 is WNHNN, CDR2 SYGVQD, per germline (reference sequence). Trimming removed 8 bases at V and 4 bases at J, with 15 bases between. The CDR3 loop spans 14 amino acids. The CDR3 DNA is TGCGCCAGCCTCCAGGGCGGTACCGGAAACACCATATATTTT. Encoded protein: CASLQGGTGNTIYF.

The sample holds a few counts of this clone. V and J are TRBV30 and TRBJ2-7; TRBD2 aligns across 7 bases. The ends lost 5 bases at V and 0 bases at J; junction bases unmatched: 7. The CDR3 runs 14 residues. Per the germline V gene, CDR1 is GTSNPN and CDR2 is SVGIG (reference sequence). The CDR3 DNA follows: TGTGCCTGGGCGAGCGGGGTTAGCTCCTACGAGCAGTACTTC. Amino acids: CAWASGVSSYEQYF.

The CDR3 nucleotides read TGTGCCAGCAGCTTAGAGGACAACCCTGAAGCTTTCTTT. This sequence encodes CASSLEDNPEAFF. The chain is built from TRBV7-8 and TRBJ1-1; a possible D gene is TRBD1 (5 bases). Germline V gene data show CDR1 as SGHVS and CDR2 as FQNEAQ. This CDR3 spans 13 amino acids. Trimming removed 1 base from V and 6 bases from J, with 9 bases in between.

The gene calls are TRBV19 and TRBJ1-2, with D possibly being TRBD1 (6 bases). The CDR3 is made up of 14 amino acids. Germline V CDR1 and CDR2: LNHDA, SQIVND (reference sequence). The V and J ends lost 4 bases and 5 bases respectively, with 14 bases between them. The CDR3 coding sequence is TGTGCCAGTAGTACCCGGACAGCCTATTATGGCTACACCTTC. Translation gives CASSTRTAYYGYTF.

This chain connects TRBV10-3 to TRBJ2-6; TRBD2 might be the D (6 bases). The CDR3 spans 18 residues. Per the germline V gene, CDR1 is ENHRY and CDR2 is SYGVKD. V dropped 10 bases and J dropped 0 bases, with 22 bases sitting between them. CDR3 DNA: TGTGCCACACATGGGGCTAGCGAATATGCCTCTGGGGCCAACGTCCTGACTTTC. It specifies CATHGASEYASGANVLTF.

The chain joins TRBV14 to TRBJ2-7; 8 bases map to TRBD2. The length of the CDR3 is 14 residues. V shed 9 bases and J 4 bases; nucleotides not matched to a gene: 11. CDR1 and CDR2 (germline): SGHDN, FVKESK. CDR3 in amino acids: CARTSGAIWYEQYF. The CDR3 DNA follows: TGTGCCAGAACTAGCGGAGCAATCTGGTACGAGCAGTACTTC.

The chain joins TRBV30 to TRBJ1-2; D unresolved. Germline V gene data show CDR1 as GTSNPN and CDR2 as SVGIG (reference sequence). V dropped 1 base and J dropped 3 bases, with 6 bases sitting between them. CDR3 length: 12 amino acids. The chain's CDR3 is CAWSAQHYGYTF. CDR3 bases: TGTGCCTGGAGTGCACAGCACTATGGCTACACCTTC.

This clone was recorded a few times. The chain is built from TRBV27 and TRBJ2-5; weak D call: TRBD2 (5 bases). The germline CDR1 and CDR2 sequences are MNHEY and SMNVEV (reference sequence). The CDR3 length is 11 residues. V gave up 2 bases and J gave up 7 bases, with 5 bases separating them. CDR3 nucleotide sequence: TGTGCCAGCAGTTTAGGAGGGACCCAGTACTTC. It encodes CASSLGGTQYF.

This clone was picked up one time. V usage is TRBV6-2 or TRBV6-3 and J usage is TRBJ2-7; TRBD2 agrees at 13 bases. Germline V lookup: CDR1 MNHEY, CDR2 SVGEGT. The CDR3 has 16 residues. V was clipped by 1 base and J by 3 bases; unmatched bases: 3. The CDR3 DNA reads TGTGCCAGCAGTTACTTAGGACTAGCGGGGGACTACGAGCAGTACTTC. This sequence encodes CASSYLGLAGDYEQYF.

V is TRBV20-1 and J is TRBJ1-3; tentatively, D is TRBD1 (5 bases). Deletions cut 3 bases from V and 0 bases from J, with 9 bases between. In germline, CDR1 is DFQATT, CDR2 SNEGSKA (reference sequence). The CDR3 is 14 residues long. CDR3: CSASFDSSGNTIYF. In DNA form, the CDR3 reads TGCAGTGCTAGTTTCGACAGCTCTGGAAACACCATATATTTT.

This rearrangement joins TRBV29-1 to TRBJ1-2; D gene unclear. The CDR3 spans 15 residues. Trimming stripped 3 bases from V and 3 bases from J, with 17 bases between. The V gene's germline CDR1 is SQVTM and CDR2 ANQGSEA. The DNA of the CDR3 is TGCAGCGTTGACGAGGCACCCGCTCCCGACTATGGCTACACCTTC. Encoded protein: CSVDEAPAPDYGYTF.

This chain joins TRBV4-2 and TRBJ1-2; D is possibly TRBD1 (6 bases). Trimming cost V 1 base and J 4 bases, with 13 bases left between them. CDR3 length: 15 residues. Looked up from germline, CDR1 is LGHNA and CDR2 is YNFKEQ. Written as DNA, the CDR3 is TGTGCCAGCAGCCAAGGGGCAGGGGAGGGCTATGGCTACACCTTC. Protein product: CASSQGAGEGYGYTF.

The chain joins TRBV7-6 to TRBJ2-3, with TRBD2 matching 12 bases. V was clipped by 4 bases and J by 4 bases; unmatched bases: 3. The CDR3 spans 15 residues. CDR1 and CDR2 (germline): SGHVS, FNYEAQ. CDR3 DNA sequence: TGTGCCAGCAGCTACCGACTAGCGGGGGCAGATACGCAGTATTTT. Translated, it gives CASSYRLAGADTQYF.

Worth noting for this clone: A read error may account for a junction end that differs from germline. This sequence joins TRBV7-7 and TRBJ2-5; TRBD2 is a possible D gene (6 bases). CDR1 is SSHAT and CDR2 is FNYEAQ in the germline V gene (reference sequence). The CDR3 runs to 15 residues. The CDR3 nucleotides read TGTGCTAGCAGCTTGGGGACGGGAGCCGGAGAGACCCAGTACTTC. Its translation is CASSLGTGAGETQYF.

The chain recombines TRBV6-4 with TRBJ1-6; D is unclear. This CDR3 comprises 15 residues. The germline V gene has CDR1 MRHNA and CDR2 SNTAGT. The V end was cut by 5 bases, the J end by 6 bases, with 14 bases between. CDR3: CASSPQRAGNSPLHF. The DNA for the CDR3 is TGTGCCAGCAGTCCCCAGAGGGCTGGTAATTCACCCCTCCACTTT.

This clone was detected once. This chain links TRBV11-3 with TRBJ2-7; D gene unclear. The germline V gene has CDR1 SGHNT and CDR2 YENEEA. With 8 bases removed from V and 0 bases from J, the gap between germline ends came to 8 bases. The CDR3 sequence is 12 residues long. The chain's CDR3 is CASAASSYEQYF. CDR3 DNA: TGTGCCAGCGCCGCCAGCTCCTACGAGCAGTACTTC.

This clone was counted a single time. This chain uses TRBV11-2 with TRBJ1-5; D is possibly TRBD1 (5 bases). Trimming left V 1 base short and J 8 bases short, with 12 bases between. Germline CDR1 SGHAT, CDR2 FQNNGV. The CDR3 extends over 14 amino acids. The CDR3 region is CASSLASGGKPQHF. The DNA of the CDR3 is TGTGCCAGCAGCTTAGCTTCGGGGGGAAAGCCCCAGCATTTT.

V is TRBV5-1 and J is TRBJ2-7, with TRBD2 matching over 14 bases. CDR1 is SGHRS, CDR2 YFSETQ, per germline. The V segment lost 3 bases and the J segment 4 bases; nucleotides outside the gene matches: 6. This CDR3 comprises 16 residues. The CDR3 DNA follows: TGCGCCAGCAGCTCCCGACTAGCGGGAGGGATATACGAGCAGTACTTC. Its protein product is CASSSRLAGGIYEQYF.

This sequence joins TRBV28 and TRBJ1-2, with 7 bases lining up with TRBD1. Germline-derived CDR1 and CDR2 are MDHEN and SYDVKM. The CDR3 totals 14 residues. Germline trimming cut 1 base from V and 4 bases from J; bases unmatched to any gene: 3. Here the CDR3 reads CASSLSDRAYGYTF. DNA for the CDR3: TGTGCCAGCAGTTTATCAGACAGGGCCTATGGCTACACCTTC.